This TCR beta chain stems from a study of vaccination and CD4 T cells after COVID-19. Study-wide context: Timing of post-vaccine sample collection was a median 72 days after dose two, with a range of 14 to 241. Study conclusions and caveats: When vaccine-specific clones from convalescent patients were examined, 304 of 307 were spike mono-reactive. In convalescent patients, a median 86.3% of post-vaccine SARS-CoV-2-reactive clones appeared only after vaccination.

Sequenced with the Oncomine TCR Beta short-read assay was DNA taken from cultured CD4+ T cells. Each CDR3 protein is one row after TCRdb ran MiXCR on the PCR reads. The table lists some 10,000 distinct CDR3 sequences, 73% of them singletons. Treatment denoted: approximately nine-day PBMC culture with coronavirus spike peptide pools or control peptides (ViraFEST assay). About this clonotype itself: Antigen specificity is unknown.

CDR1 LNHDA and CDR2 SQIVND come from the germline V gene (reference sequence). The CDR3 extends over 15 amino acids. Trimming took 2 bases from V and 7 from J, leaving 15 bases between them. The rearrangement uses TRBV19 and TRBJ2-1; no clear D. The sequenced sample consisted of CD4+ T cells from blood, cultured in vitro. This TCR came from a human donor who had recovered from COVID-19. The CDR3 reads CASSISGASPNEQFF. CDR3 coding DNA: TGTGCCAGTAGTATATCAGGCGCCAGTCCAAATGAGCAGTTCTTC.